This paragraph covers one TCR beta chain sequence. No antigen is known for it. This sample was taken from a study of CD8 T cells in Susac syndrome. General observations from the study: The study conceded that its TCR sequencing and HLA analysis involved relatively few individuals. The CD4+ T cell repertoires, which came from Susac syndrome patients, showed no sign of clonal expansion.

CDR3 length: 12 residues. Looked up from germline, CDR1 is SGHTA and CDR2 is FQGNSA. Trimming removed 5 bases at V and 2 bases at J, with 7 bases between. The authors reverse transcribed about 0.5 to 1 ug RNA with random hexamers. Across 54 Vbeta and 13 Jbeta, immunoSEQ multiplex PCR amplified TCR beta CDR3. Via MiXCR, TCRdb re-called the immunoSEQ multiplex PCR reads, giving one row per CDR3 protein. The sample shows 200,000 to 250,000 distinct CDR3 sequences, about 95% of them seen only once. Sequenced input: CD4+ T cells from PBMCs. The clonotype was recovered from a human donor with Susac syndrome. V usage is TRBV7-2 and J usage is TRBJ2-7, with D unresolved. The CDR3 region has the DNA TGTGCCAGCAGCCCCGACGCCTACGAGCAGTACTTC. It encodes CASSPDAYEQYF.